A single sample gave rise to the 32 T cell receptor beta chains below, sequenced in a study of CD8 T cells in ankylosing spondylitis. Study-wide points: One TCR beta motif, made up of eight highly homologous variants, appeared characteristic of ankylosing spondylitis blood.

Their specific antigens are unknown. One entry per CDR3 protein results from TCRdb running MiXCR on the 5' RACE reads. The sample consists of about 330,000 distinct CDR3 sequences, 7% to 9% of them appearing once. Sequences were obtained from blood, either unsorted or a sorted T cell fraction (not recorded which). The receptors derive from a male donor with ankylosing spondylitis.

The V and J genes are TRBV7-9 and TRBJ2-7, with 7 nucleotides matching TRBD1. The CDR3 covers 14 residues. CDR1 is SEHNR and CDR2 is FQNEAQ in the germline V gene (reference sequence). Losses at the gene ends were 3 bases for V and 7 bases for J; bases not matched to a gene: 9. This CDR3 reads CASSLVTGEGEQYF. DNA of the CDR3: TGTGCCAGCAGCTTGGTCACAGGGGAAGGAGAGCAGTACTTC.

The chain carries TRBV2 and TRBJ2-3, with D unresolved. The CDR3 spans 17 residues. Germline-derived CDR1 and CDR2 are SNHLY and FYNNEI. The V gene lost 11 bases and the J gene lost 1 base, with 25 bases spanning the gap. The CDR3 coding sequence is TGTGCCGGATGGGAAACAAGCGCCTTCAGAGGCACAGATACGCAGTATTTT. It encodes CAGWETSAFRGTDTQYF.

This chain links TRBV28 with TRBJ2-7, with D maybe TRBD2 (6 bases). V lost 6 bases to trimming and J lost 3 bases, with 18 bases between them. Germline V gives CDR1 MDHEN, CDR2 SYDVKM. CDR3 length: 15 residues. The DNA of the CDR3 is TGTGCCAGCAGCCCCCGGGGGATCCGCGACTACGAGCAGTACTTC. It specifies CASSPRGIRDYEQYF.

This clonotype has more than one count but fewer than ten. The chain combines TRBV29-1 with TRBJ2-7; TRBD2 aligns across 13 bases. CDR3 size: 16 residues. V shed 4 bases, J shed 5 bases, and the junction held 11 bases outside the gene matches. Germline CDR1 and CDR2: SQVTM and ANQGSEA. This CDR3 reads CSVGGLAGTPQHEQYF. CDR3 nucleotides: TGCAGCGTTGGGGGACTAGCGGGAACCCCTCAACACGAGCAGTACTTC.

This clonotype was found a few times. The chain combines TRBV28 with TRBJ2-5; tentatively, D is TRBD1 or TRBD2 (5 bases each). Germline V CDR1 and CDR2: MDHEN, SYDVKM. This CDR3 has 14 amino acids. V was clipped by 1 base and J by 5 bases, with 11 bases between them. CDR3 bases: TGTGCCAGCAGTTTATCCGGGACCAGCGAGACCCAGTACTTC. Translating gives CASSLSGTSETQYF.

The V and J genes are TRBV7-8 and TRBJ2-1; tentative D call: TRBD2 (5 bases). Trimming stripped 3 bases from V and 5 bases from J, with 11 bases between. There are 14 residues in the CDR3. The germline gives CDR1 SGHVS, CDR2 FQNEAQ. This CDR3 is CASSFIGLHNEQFF. The DNA of the CDR3 is TGTGCCAGCAGCTTTATCGGACTCCACAATGAGCAGTTCTTC.

This clonotype was found a few times. This sequence joins TRBV4-3 and TRBJ2-3; no clear D gene. Germline CDR1 and CDR2: LGHNA and YSLEER. Trimming left V 2 bases short and J 2 bases short, with 8 bases between. The CDR3 sequence is 14 residues long. For the CDR3, the DNA is TGCGCCAGCAGCCAATCGTGGGTCACAGATACGCAGTATTTT. Amino acids: CASSQSWVTDTQYF.

There are many counts of this clonotype. The rearrangement links TRBV29-1 to TRBJ1-2, with 8 nucleotides matching TRBD1. In germline, CDR1 is SQVTM, CDR2 ANQGSEA. CDR3 length: 13 amino acids. Trimming cost V 4 bases and J 6 bases; bases outside gene matches: 7. In DNA form, the CDR3 reads TGCAGCGTTGGCCGGGACAGGAGACATGGCTACACCTTC. It specifies CSVGRDRRHGYTF.

This clonotype was counted many times. The chain employs TRBV4-3 and TRBJ2-7, with TRBD1 as a possible D gene (5 bases). Germline CDR1 LGHNA, CDR2 YSLEER. The CDR3 runs to 14 residues. Trimming pared 4 bases from V and 7 bases from J, leaving 17 bases between. CDR3 DNA sequence: TGCGCCAGCAGCCTCACCAGGGAATGGGGAGAGCAGTACTTC. Its protein is CASSLTREWGEQYF.

This sequence joins TRBV5-1 and TRBJ2-7; D not resolved. V was shortened by 1 base and J by 2 bases, with 7 bases between the two germline ends. Germline CDR1 reads SGHRS; CDR2 reads YFSETQ. CDR3 length: 13 amino acids. In nucleotides, the CDR3 is TGCGCCAGCAGCTTGAGGCAGCCCTACGAGCAGTACTTC. Its translation: CASSLRQPYEQYF.

The chain links TRBV4-1 to TRBJ1-1; 11 positions match TRBD1. The germline V gene encodes CDR1 MGHRA and CDR2 YSYEKL. CDR3 length: 18 residues. The ends lost 2 bases at V and 3 bases at J; junction bases unmatched: 11. The CDR3 reads CASSQPPDRGLGYTEAFF. The CDR3 coding sequence is TGCGCCAGCAGCCAACCGCCGGACAGGGGGCTGGGGTACACTGAAGCTTTCTTT.

This clonotype was seen a few times. The rearrangement joins TRBV9 to TRBJ2-3, with 8 bases matching TRBD2. This CDR3 region has 16 residues. V trimming: 4 bases; J trimming: 3 bases; junction bases outside the gene matches: 10. Per germline, CDR1 SGDLS and CDR2 YYNGEE. The CDR3 DNA follows: TGTGCCAGCAGCTTAAGGAGCGGGAGTAAGACAGATACGCAGTATTTT. It specifies CASSLRSGSKTDTQYF.

This clonotype was found many times. The V gene is TRBV7-8, the J gene TRBJ2-3; D perhaps matches TRBD2 (6 bases). V gave up 5 bases and J gave up 2 bases, with 11 bases separating them. CDR1 is SGHVS, CDR2 FQNEAQ, per germline. The CDR3 length is 14 residues. The DNA for the CDR3 is TGTGCCAGCAGCGCATCTAGCGTCACAGATACGCAGTATTTT. This encodes CASSASSVTDTQYF.

The chain recombines TRBV5-1 with TRBJ2-5; D not resolved. The CDR3 is 13 residues long. Per the germline V gene, CDR1 is SGHRS and CDR2 is YFSETQ. Trimming left V 2 bases short and J 2 bases short, with 7 bases between. CDR3 nucleotide sequence: TGCGCCAGCAGCTTCGGGTTGCAAGAGACCCAGTACTTC. It is translated as CASSFGLQETQYF.

The V gene is TRBV7-9, the J gene TRBJ2-3; tentatively, D is TRBD1 or TRBD2 (5 bases each). V lost 4 bases and J 7 bases, leaving 21 bases between the germline ends. This CDR3 contains 16 residues. Germline values: CDR1 SEHNR, CDR2 FQNEAQ (reference sequence). The CDR3 nucleotides are TGTGCCAGCAGCTCACTGGGACCCGTAGTTCCAAATACGCAGTATTTT. Its protein product is CASSSLGPVVPNTQYF.

In its sample, this clonotype was seen many times. V is TRBV7-9 and J is TRBJ1-6; D gene uncertain. V was clipped by 1 base and J by 9 bases, with 4 bases between them. Germline-derived CDR1 and CDR2 are SEHNR and FQNEAQ (reference sequence). The CDR3 contains 12 residues. CDR3 DNA: TGTGCCAGCAGCTTAGGTGTTTCACCCCTCCACTTT. Protein: CASSLGVSPLHF.

The chain joins TRBV4-3 to TRBJ2-1, with TRBD2 as a possible D gene (6 bases). There are 15 residues in the CDR3. Trimming shortened V by 0 bases and J by 9 bases, and 15 bases separated the two germline ends. CDR1 is LGHNA and CDR2 is YSLEER in the germline V gene. In DNA, the CDR3 is TGCGCCAGCAGCCAAGATAAGTGGAGGGCAGGTGAGCAGTTCTTC. This translates into CASSQDKWRAGEQFF.

This clonotype was recorded a few times. This likely comes from a read error, as the CDR3 has no conserved phenylalanine or tryptophan at its end. Because the CDR3's place on the DNA is in doubt, the DNA is left out and the CDR3 is given as listed by TCRdb. The chain recombines TRBV4-1 with TRBJ2-1. Per germline, CDR1 MGHRA and CDR2 YSYEKL. The CDR3 length equals 8 residues, ends included. CDR3 sequence reads: CASSQPSL.

In this sample, this clonotype turned up a few times. The chain couples TRBV7-8 to TRBJ2-1; 7 nucleotides line up with TRBD1. V was pared by 7 bases and J by 1 base, with 19 bases of the junction left unmatched. The CDR3 is 19 residues long. Looked up from germline, CDR1 is SGHVS and CDR2 is FQNEAQ. CDR3 DNA: TGTGCCAGCACCGAGACCGACAGGGCCGTCACTTTATCCTACAATGAGCAGTTCTTC. It is translated as CASTETDRAVTLSYNEQFF.

This clonotype was observed once. Since no conserved phenylalanine or tryptophan closes the CDR3, a read error is the likely cause. The chain couples TRBV12-3 or TRBV12-4 to TRBJ1-2; 10 nucleotides match TRBD1. V lost 5 bases to trimming and J lost 8 bases; unmatched junction nucleotides: 8. This CDR3 has 14 amino acids. CDR3 protein: CASSPGTGVLGYTS. CDR3 bases: TGTGCCAGCAGTCCCGGGACAGGGGTGCTCGGCTACACCTCC.

The chain uses TRBV7-2 and TRBJ2-1; no clear D gene. V was pared by 1 base and J by 3 bases, with 13 bases between. Looked up from germline, CDR1 is SGHTA and CDR2 is FQGNSA. The CDR3 contains 16 residues. The CDR3, as DNA: TGTGCCAGCAGCTTAGACTCAACCAAAAGCTACAATGAGCAGTTCTTC. Translating it yields CASSLDSTKSYNEQFF.

The rearrangement links TRBV7-2 to TRBJ1-4; the D gene is possibly TRBD1 (6 bases). This CDR3 spans 15 amino acids. The germline V gene has CDR1 SGHTA and CDR2 FQGNSA. V lost 2 bases, J lost 8 bases, and 15 bases lay in between. In DNA, the CDR3 is TGTGCCAGCAGCTTAATGTCGTGGGGGGGCGAAAAACTGTTTTTT. Amino acids: CASSLMSWGGEKLFF.

This clonotype was seen ten or more times. The rearrangement joins TRBV5-1 to TRBJ2-1; possible D gene TRBD2, 5 bases. This CDR3 is built from 14 residues. The V end was cut by 3 bases, the J end by 7 bases, with 14 bases between. Germline values: CDR1 SGHRS, CDR2 YFSETQ. The CDR3 protein is CASSSLGRGNEQFF. CDR3 in DNA: TGCGCCAGCAGCTCCCTGGGCCGCGGGAATGAGCAGTTCTTC.

This clonotype has a handful of counts. The rearrangement joins TRBV5-1 to TRBJ2-2; 7 nucleotides match TRBD1. The ends lost 5 bases at V and 5 bases at J; junction bases unmatched: 6. Per germline, CDR1 SGHRS and CDR2 YFSETQ. The CDR3 has 14 residues. Written as DNA, the CDR3 is TGCGCCAGCAGTTATGGACAGGTGACCGGGGAGCTGTTTTTT. It codes for CASSYGQVTGELFF. Variable domain in full (rest from reference TRBV5-1 and TRBJ2-2): KAGVTQTPRYLIKTRGQQVTLSCSPISGHRSVSWYQQTPGQGLQFLFEYFSETQRNKGNFPGRFSGRQFSNSRSEMNVSTLELGDSALYLCASSYGQVTGELFFGEGSRLTVL.

With respect to this clonotype: At one of its ends the junction is not consistent with the germline gene, which may arise from a read error. The chain uses TRBV5-5 and TRBJ2-2; TRBD2 might be the D (5 bases). The V gene's germline CDR1 is SGHKS and CDR2 YYEKEE (reference sequence). The CDR3 has 16 amino acids. The CDR3 spells CASSAGPAANTGKLFF. The CDR3 DNA is TGTGCCAGCAGCGCGGGCCCAGCGGCGAACACCGGGAAGCTGTTTTTT.

The CDR3 here is CASSRDTAANEKLFF. The CDR3 nucleotides read TGTGCCAGCAGCCGAGACACAGCGGCTAATGAAAAACTGTTTTTT. J is TRBJ1-4 and V is TRBV7-2, with no clear D. This CDR3 is built from 15 residues. Germline assignment: CDR1 SGHTA and CDR2 FQGNSA. V was clipped by 5 bases and J by 3 bases, with 13 bases between them.

This clonotype was detected a few times. The rearrangement links TRBV20-1 to TRBJ1-1, with 7 bases lining up with TRBD1. Germline V gene data show CDR1 as DFQATT and CDR2 as SNEGSKA (reference sequence). The CDR3 is 14 amino acids. V shed 3 bases, J shed 1 base, and the junction held 5 bases outside the gene matches. The CDR3 DNA sequence: TGCAGTGCTAGGGGGGGACAGACGAACACTGAAGCTTTCTTT. As protein: CSARGGQTNTEAFF.

This clonotype appeared many times. This rearrangement joins TRBV29-1 to TRBJ1-2, with D tentatively TRBD1 (5 bases). The germline gives CDR1 SQVTM, CDR2 ANQGSEA. The CDR3 extends over 15 amino acids. Trimming left V 2 bases short and J 3 bases short, with 16 bases between. This chain's CDR3 is CSVERWGEVDYGYTF. DNA of the CDR3: TGCAGCGTTGAAAGGTGGGGGGAAGTAGACTATGGCTACACCTTC.

The chain combines TRBV20-1 with TRBJ2-7; 7 bases map to TRBD2. The CDR3 has 16 residues. V dropped 1 base and J dropped 4; count of bases not matched to a gene: 13. Germline loops: CDR1 DFQATT, CDR2 SNEGSKA (reference sequence). CDR3 sequence (DNA): TGCAGTGCTAGAGGGGCCTCGGGCGGGAGTTTGTACGAGCAGTACTTC. The encoded protein is CSARGASGGSLYEQYF.

There are a few counts of this clonotype. The chain carries TRBV28 and TRBJ2-7, with 10 bases matching TRBD2. Trimming took 5 bases from V and 2 from J; bases not matched to a gene: 3. The length of the CDR3 is 14 residues. Germline CDR1 reads MDHEN; CDR2 reads SYDVKM. The CDR3 coding sequence is TGTGCCAGCAGTGTAGCGGGAGGCGCCTACGAGCAGTACTTC. It yields the protein CASSVAGGAYEQYF.

This sequence joins TRBV20-1 and TRBJ2-1; TRBD2 aligns across 11 bases. There are 15 residues in the CDR3. J was trimmed by 5 bases and V by 5 bases; bases with no gene match: 8. Germline CDR1 and CDR2: DFQATT and SNEGSKA (reference sequence). In nucleotides, the CDR3 is TGCAGTGCTCCTCGGGCTAGCGGGGGGAACAATGAGCAGTTCTTC. This gives the protein CSAPRASGGNNEQFF.

This clonotype showed up many times. The CDR3 nucleotides are TGTGCCAGCAGCCGGGCAGGGACAACCTACGAGCAGTACTTC. It yields the protein CASSRAGTTYEQYF. The chain employs TRBV16 and TRBJ2-7; perhaps TRBD1 as D (6 bases). The germline V gene encodes CDR1 KGHSY and CDR2 FQNENV. Trimming cost V 4 bases and J 2 bases, with 12 bases left between them. The CDR3 consists of 14 residues.